Following are 22 T cell receptor beta chains from one sample sequenced in a study of early T cells in non-severe SARS-CoV-2 infection. One entry per CDR3 protein results from TCRdb running MiXCR on the 5' RACE reads. The sample lists roughly 50,000 distinct CDR3 sequences, 6.2% occurring once. Specimen: whole blood, collected at baseline. These receptors were obtained from an adult who was a healthcare worker with PCR-confirmed SARS-CoV-2 infection or an uninfected control (not recorded which).

This clonotype was seen many times. V is TRBV18 and J is TRBJ1-6, with D tentatively TRBD1 (5 bases). The CDR3 consists of 15 residues. Germline CDR1 and CDR2: KGHSH and LQKENI. Deletions cut 2 bases from V and 6 bases from J, with 11 bases between. CDR3 protein: CASSPTGLGNSPLHF. CDR3 bases: TGTGCCAGCTCACCAACAGGCCTGGGTAATTCACCCCTCCACTTT.

This clonotype was detected many times. J is TRBJ2-1 and V is TRBV14; 7 positions agree with TRBD2. V lost 4 bases to trimming and J lost 2 bases; unmatched junction nucleotides: 2. Per germline, CDR1 SGHDN and CDR2 FVKESK. The CDR3 extends over 14 amino acids. CDR3 in amino acids: CASSRSGPYNEQFF. CDR3 DNA: TGTGCCAGCAGCCGTAGCGGGCCCTACAATGAGCAGTTCTTC. The variable domain in full, with the rest retrieved from reference TRBV14 and TRBJ2-1, is EAGVTQFPSHSVIEKGQTVTLRCDPISGHDNLYWYRRVMGKEIKFLLHFVKESKQDESGMPNNRFLAERTGGTYSTLKVQPAELEDSGVYFCASSRSGPYNEQFFGPGTRLTVL.

In this sample, this clonotype turned up a few times. The genes are TRBV9 and TRBJ2-4; 7 bases fit TRBD1. CDR3 length: 14 amino acids. Germline CDR1 and CDR2: SGDLS and YYNGEE. After removal of 2 bases from V and 6 bases from J, the junction contained 5 bases not matched to a gene. The CDR3 nucleotides read TGTGCCAGCAGCGTTGCTGACAGGGCAAACATTCAGTACTTC. Translating gives CASSVADRANIQYF.

This chain links TRBV6-1 with TRBJ1-1; D remains ambiguous. CDR3 length: 11 amino acids. Trimming pared 7 bases from V and 1 base from J, leaving 4 bases between. The germline V gene has CDR1 MNHNS and CDR2 SASEGT. The CDR3 DNA follows: TGTGCCAGCATTAGGAACACTGAAGCTTTCTTT. The encoded protein is CASIRNTEAFF.

This clonotype appeared many times. The chain links TRBV27 to TRBJ2-5; 10 nucleotides align to TRBD2. Germline V gene data show CDR1 as MNHEY and CDR2 as SMNVEV (reference sequence). This CDR3 region has 16 residues. V lost 5 bases and J lost 7; bases outside the gene matches: 13. CDR3 region: CASSPIAGGARRTQYF. As DNA, the CDR3 is TGTGCCAGCAGTCCAATAGCGGGAGGTGCCCGTCGGACCCAGTACTTC.

The table lists this clonotype with a few counts. The chain has TRBV20-1 and TRBJ2-3; D perhaps matches TRBD1 (7 bases). V shed 3 bases and J shed 4 bases, with 14 bases lying between them. The CDR3 has 14 amino acids. From germline, CDR1 is DFQATT and CDR2 SNEGSKA (reference sequence). DNA of the CDR3: TGCAGTGCTAGTGTGGAGGGGGCCTCAGATACGCAGTATTTT. Translating gives CSASVEGASDTQYF.

The chain combines TRBV3-1 with TRBJ2-7; D unclear. The CDR3 has 13 residues. Trimming removed 1 base at V and 9 bases at J, with 13 bases between. Per germline, CDR1 LGHDT and CDR2 YNNKEL (reference sequence). The CDR3 sequence: CASSQGTISGQYF. The CDR3 coding sequence is TGTGCCAGCAGCCAAGGAACGATTTCAGGGCAGTACTTC.

This clonotype was counted at least ten times. The chain employs TRBV19 and TRBJ1-5, with TRBD1 matching 7 bases. V shed 2 bases and J 7 bases; nucleotides not matched to a gene: 8. The CDR3 sequence is 15 residues long. Germline assignment: CDR1 LNHDA and CDR2 SQIVND (reference sequence). The CDR3 coding sequence is TGTGCCAGTAGTATATTTAACAGGGGCAGCCAGCCCCAGCATTTT. Translated, it gives CASSIFNRGSQPQHF.

This clonotype came up a few times. V and J are TRBV28 and TRBJ1-1; unclear D gene. V was cut by 7 bases and J by 5 bases, with 11 bases left in between. The CDR3 loop spans 12 amino acids. Germline loops: CDR1 MDHEN, CDR2 SYDVKM. The CDR3 DNA sequence: TGTGCCAGCAAGACCGCTCGGACTGAAGCTTTCTTT. Translation: CASKTARTEAFF. The variable domain in full, completed from reference TRBV28 and TRBJ1-1, reads DVKVTQSSRYLVKRTGEKVFLECVQDMDHENMFWYRQDPGLGLRLIYFSYDVKMKEKGDIPEGYSVSREKKERFSLILESASTNQTSMYLCASKTARTEAFFGQGTRLTVV.

This clonotype was counted a few times. The V and J genes are TRBV6-6 and TRBJ1-1, with 8 bases lining up with TRBD1. Germline V gene data show CDR1 as MNHNY and CDR2 as SVGAGI (reference sequence). The CDR3 length is 13 residues. J gave up 7 bases and V 4 bases, and 5 bases lay outside the gene matches. CDR3 coding DNA: TGTGCCAGCAGTTTTCAACAGGGGGTTGAAGCTTTCTTT. This codes for CASSFQQGVEAFF.

This clonotype was found many times. The chain recombines TRBV7-2 with TRBJ2-3; 7 nucleotides line up with TRBD2. With 2 bases clipped from V and 3 bases from J, the junction kept 2 bases outside the gene matches. CDR3 size: 14 residues. Germline lookup yields CDR1 SGHTA and CDR2 FQGNSA. DNA of the CDR3: TGTGCCAGCAGCTTAACGGGAGGAACAGATACGCAGTATTTT. Translation: CASSLTGGTDTQYF.

This clonotype has more than one count but fewer than ten. The chain combines TRBV25-1 with TRBJ1-3; D possibly corresponds to TRBD1 (5 bases). Germline V gene lookup returns CDR1 MGHDK and CDR2 SYGVNS. CDR3 length equals 12 residues. The V end was cut by 4 bases, the J end by 8 bases, with 9 bases between. CDR3 in amino acids: CASSGQGHTIYF. CDR3 coding DNA: TGTGCCAGCAGTGGGCAGGGACACACCATATATTTT.

There are many counts of this clonotype. One end of the junction is discordant with germline, which a read error may explain. The V gene is TRBV7-7, the J gene TRBJ2-7, with 9 nucleotides matching TRBD1. Germline lookup yields CDR1 SSHAT and CDR2 FNYEAQ (reference sequence). The CDR3 is 15 residues long. The CDR3 DNA reads as TGTGCTAGCAGCCCGGGACAGGGAGGATCCTACGAGCAGTACTTC. Translating gives CASSPGQGGSYEQYF. Combining the CDR3 with reference TRBV7-7 and TRBJ2-7 gives the whole variable domain GAGVSQSPRYKVTKRGQDVTLRCDPISSHATLYWYQQALGQGPEFLTYFNYEAQPDKSGLPSDRFSAERPEGSISTLTIQRTEQRDSAMYRCASSPGQGGSYEQYFGPGTRLTVT.

V and J are TRBV15 and TRBJ2-5; TRBD2 matches 9 bases. This CDR3 region has 16 residues. Germline V gene lookup returns CDR1 LNHNV and CDR2 YYDKDF (reference sequence). Losses at the gene ends were 1 base for V and 2 bases for J; bases not matched to a gene: 5. The CDR3 DNA reads TGTGCCACCAGCAGAGTAACGCGGGAGGGACAAGAGACCCAGTACTTC. It is translated as CATSRVTREGQETQYF.

This clonotype was seen at least ten times. The chain employs TRBV7-2 and TRBJ2-7; 10 bases are a match to TRBD2. This CDR3 is 15 amino acids long. J gave up 6 bases and V 5 bases, and 10 bases lay outside the gene matches. Germline-derived CDR1 and CDR2 are SGHTA and FQGNSA. The chain's CDR3 is CASSPRLAGSGEQYF. Written as DNA, the CDR3 is TGTGCCAGCAGCCCCAGACTAGCGGGCTCAGGCGAGCAGTACTTC.

This clonotype was observed at least ten times. The J gene is TRBJ2-6, the V gene TRBV19; 10 bases line up with TRBD1. This CDR3 comprises 16 residues. V lost 9 bases, J lost 0 bases, and 5 bases stayed unmatched. Germline V gene lookup returns CDR1 LNHDA and CDR2 SQIVND (reference sequence). The CDR3 reads CASRDRGGSGANVLTF. The CDR3 DNA reads as TGTGCCAGCCGGGACAGGGGAGGCTCTGGGGCCAACGTCCTGACTTTC.

This clonotype was recorded many times. The chain is built from TRBV27 and TRBJ1-3, with no clear D. V lost 6 bases and J 4 bases, leaving 7 bases between the germline ends. The CDR3 runs 12 residues. Germline assignment: CDR1 MNHEY and CDR2 SMNVEV (reference sequence). The CDR3 DNA reads as TGTGCCAGCAGCCCAAACGGAAACACCATATATTTT. Translating it yields CASSPNGNTIYF.

This clonotype was seen a few times. The genes are TRBV6-6 and TRBJ1-2; unclear D gene. Trimming left V 7 bases short and J 4 bases short, with 16 bases between. CDR1 and CDR2 from the germline V gene are MNHNY and SVGAGI (reference sequence). The CDR3 is made up of 14 amino acids. CDR3 sequence reads: CASNPTASSYGYTF. CDR3 DNA: TGTGCCAGCAACCCCACGGCGTCTAGCTATGGCTACACCTTC.

This clonotype turned up a few times. The chain combines TRBV11-2 with TRBJ2-5; 14 nucleotides align to TRBD2. CDR3 length equals 16 residues. Germline values: CDR1 SGHAT, CDR2 FQNNGV. V lost 5 bases and J lost 5; bases outside the gene matches: 7. The CDR3 DNA is TGTGCCAGCAGCCCAGGACTAGCGGGAGGATGGGAGACCCAGTACTTC. As protein: CASSPGLAGGWETQYF. Variable domain in full (rest from reference TRBV11-2 and TRBJ2-5): EAGVAQSPRYKIIEKRQSVAFWCNPISGHATLYWYQQILGQGPKLLIQFQNNGVVDDSQLPKDRFSAERLKGVDSTLKIQPAKLEDSAVYLCASSPGLAGGWETQYFGPGTRLLVL.

This clonotype was seen a few times. The V gene is TRBV6-5, the J gene TRBJ2-2; D is unclear. V was trimmed by 7 bases and J by 3 bases, leaving 12 bases between them. Germline V gene sequence: CDR1 MNHEY, CDR2 SVGAGI. CDR3 size: 14 residues. CDR3: CASTRSFDTGELFF. DNA of the CDR3: TGTGCCAGCACGAGGAGCTTCGACACCGGGGAGCTGTTTTTT.

This rearrangement joins TRBV27 to TRBJ2-3; 7 nucleotides line up with TRBD2. Germline V gene data show CDR1 as MNHEY and CDR2 as SMNVEV (reference sequence). Trimming took 6 bases from V and 2 from J; bases not matched to a gene: 5. The CDR3 contains 14 residues. This chain's CDR3 is CASRKQRDTDTQYF. The CDR3 DNA reads as TGTGCCAGCAGGAAACAGCGGGACACAGATACGCAGTATTTT.

This clonotype was detected many times. The rearrangement uses TRBV24-1 and TRBJ2-3; D is uncertain. The V end was cut by 9 bases, the J end by 1 base, with 10 bases between. CDR1 is KGHDR, CDR2 SFDVKD, per germline. This CDR3 contains 13 residues. CDR3 sequence reads: CATLQSGTDTQYF. The CDR3 bases are TGTGCCACCCTTCAAAGCGGCACAGATACGCAGTATTTT.